This TCR beta chain is drawn from a study of blood T cell repertoires in COVID-19. Produced via immunoSEQ multiplex PCR; TCRdb's table is partial and in-frame only. Of roughly 240,000 clones listed, around 88% are singletons. This CDR3 is built from 15 residues. The V gene lost 6 bases and the J gene lost 0 bases, with 12 bases spanning the gap. Germline V gives CDR1 LNHDA, CDR2 SQIVND (reference sequence). Sequencing input: PBMCs or T cells enriched from blood (not recorded which). This sequence joins TRBV19 and TRBJ1-5; D ambiguous. The receptor was derived from a woman aged 40 to 49 with acute COVID-19. This chain's CDR3 is CASRARDFSNQPQHF. CDR3 nucleotides: TGTGCCAGTAGAGCCCGGGATTTTAGCAATCAGCCCCAGCATTTT.